This TCR beta chain was obtained from a study of T-cell memory formation after mild COVID-19. TCRdb re-derived calls from the 5' RACE reads in MiXCR, one entry per CDR3 protein. Counted here are about 540,000 distinct CDR3 sequences, about a fifth occurring once; the ten biggest clones make up 9.5% to 15%. This clonotype occurred many times. Antigen specificity is unknown. There are 13 residues in the CDR3. Trimming removed 4 bases from V and 4 bases from J, with 7 bases in between. Points from the study as a whole: Day 15 to 85 contracting clones showed balanced CD4/CD8; later expanders leaned CD4+.

The sample taken for sequencing was PBMCs or a T cell subset sorted from them (not recorded which). The sequence derives from an adult woman who had mild COVID-19 (a few samples of this study predate the infection). Cell type and time point are not known. This chain links TRBV12-3 or TRBV12-4 with TRBJ1-4; D is unresolved. This CDR3 is CASSYQLNEKLFF. The CDR3, as DNA: TGTGCCAGCAGTTACCAGCTTAATGAAAAACTGTTTTTT.